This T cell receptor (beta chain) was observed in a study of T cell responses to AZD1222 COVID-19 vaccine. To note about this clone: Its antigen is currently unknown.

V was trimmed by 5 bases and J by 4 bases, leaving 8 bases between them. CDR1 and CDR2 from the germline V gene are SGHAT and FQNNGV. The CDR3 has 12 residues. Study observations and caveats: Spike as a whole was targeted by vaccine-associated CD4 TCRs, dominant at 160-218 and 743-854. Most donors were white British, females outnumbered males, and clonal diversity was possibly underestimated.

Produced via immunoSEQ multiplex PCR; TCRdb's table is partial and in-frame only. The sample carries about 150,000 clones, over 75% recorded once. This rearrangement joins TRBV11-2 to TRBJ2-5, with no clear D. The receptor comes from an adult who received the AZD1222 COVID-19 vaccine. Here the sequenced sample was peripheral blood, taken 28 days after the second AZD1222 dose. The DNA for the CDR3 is TGTGCCAGCAGCCGAGATGGAGAGACCCAGTACTTC. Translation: CASSRDGETQYF.